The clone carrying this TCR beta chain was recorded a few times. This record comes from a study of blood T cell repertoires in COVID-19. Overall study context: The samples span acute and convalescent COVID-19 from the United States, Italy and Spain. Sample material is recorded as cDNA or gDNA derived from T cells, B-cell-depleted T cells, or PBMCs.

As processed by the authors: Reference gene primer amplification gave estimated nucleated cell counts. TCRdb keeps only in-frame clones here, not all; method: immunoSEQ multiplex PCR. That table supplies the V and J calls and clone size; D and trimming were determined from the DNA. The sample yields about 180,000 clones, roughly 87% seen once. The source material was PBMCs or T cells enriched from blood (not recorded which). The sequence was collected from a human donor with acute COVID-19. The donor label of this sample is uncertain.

CDR3 nucleotides: TGTGCCAGCTCCTCTACTGAGACCCAGTACTTC. Protein product: CASSSTETQYF. The gene calls are TRBV18 and TRBJ2-5; D not certain. Trimming took off 6 bases at V and 5 bases at J, with 7 bases between the two ends. The CDR3 runs 11 residues. Per the germline V gene, CDR1 is KGHSH and CDR2 is LQKENI.